This T cell receptor (beta chain) emerged from a study of T cells after yellow fever vaccination. Study conclusions and caveats: Primary-vaccination clones mostly resurfaced post-booster (approximately 96% CD4, more than 80% CD8).

The study made its TCR cDNA through 5'RACE template switching. That step introduced a universal primer site along with UMIs. TCRdb reanalysed the 5' RACE reads using MiXCR and keeps one entry per CDR3 protein. This table has 350,000 to 550,000 distinct CDR3 sequences, over 15% appearing once. On this clonotype itself: Its specificity is not known.

The germline V gene encodes CDR1 SGHRS and CDR2 YFSETQ. The CDR3 runs to 14 residues. With 4 bases removed from V and 0 bases from J, the gap between germline ends came to 9 bases. The source is a man younger than 35 who received the YFV17D yellow fever vaccine. The chain is built from TRBV5-1 and TRBJ2-3; D is undetermined. Sequencing was performed on PBMCs, taken before the yellow fever booster vaccination. CDR3 nucleotides: TGCGCCAGCAGCCTGATGGACAGCACAGATACGCAGTATTTT. The encoded protein is CASSLMDSTDTQYF. The complete variable domain, with remaining parts taken from reference TRBV5-1 and TRBJ2-3, reads KAGVTQTPRYLIKTRGQQVTLSCSPISGHRSVSWYQQTPGQGLQFLFEYFSETQRNKGNFPGRFSGRQFSNSRSEMNVSTLELGDSALYLCASSLMDSTDTQYFGPGTRLTVL.